One and the same sample provided the 18 T cell receptor beta chains below, sequenced in a study of T-cell reconstitution after alpha-beta-depleted transplantation in children. Unique molecular identifiers were used to barcode this TCRbeta library. Each CDR3 protein gets one entry after TCRdb re-called the PCR reads with MiXCR. The sample lists 500,000 or so distinct CDR3 sequences, about an eighth occurring once. The sequenced sample was PBMCs, mostly from graft donor cells, obtained 180 days after TCRalphabeta/CD19-depleted stem cell transplant. These receptor sequences come from a female patient aged 2 to 10 who had a stem cell transplant for aplastic anemia, so the T cells may come from the graft donor.

In this sample, this clonotype turned up many times. The rearrangement uses TRBV29-1 and TRBJ1-4; D is uncertain. CDR1 and CDR2 (germline): SQVTM, ANQGSEA. V was pared by 1 base and J by 3 bases, with 9 bases between. The CDR3 contains 14 residues. CDR3 residues: CSVEGFGANEKLFF. In DNA form, the CDR3 reads TGCAGCGTTGAAGGATTTGGAGCTAATGAAAAACTGTTTTTT.

This clonotype was counted between two and nine times. The genes are TRBV11-2 and TRBJ2-2, with 12 bases fitting TRBD2. This CDR3 has 18 residues. J was trimmed by 0 bases and V by 7 bases; bases with no gene match: 9. Germline V gene sequence: CDR1 SGHAT, CDR2 FQNNGV. CDR3 in DNA: TGTGCCAGCATCACCCGAGGACTAGCGGGAACGAACACCGGGGAGCTGTTTTTT. It is translated as CASITRGLAGTNTGELFF.

This clonotype was observed at least ten times. The chain joins TRBV12-3 or TRBV12-4 to TRBJ2-2, with 8 bases lining up with TRBD1. The junction had 3 bases not matched to a gene; V was cut back by 5 bases and J by 7 bases. The CDR3 sequence is 13 residues long. The CDR3 DNA follows: TGTGCCAGCAGTCTGACAGGGGTCGGGGAGCTGTTTTTT. Its protein is CASSLTGVGELFF.

V usage is TRBV11-1 and J usage is TRBJ2-1, with D perhaps assigned TRBD1 or TRBD2 (5 bases each). V was clipped by 3 bases and J by 5 bases, with 17 bases between them. Germline V gives CDR1 SGHAT, CDR2 FQDESV (reference sequence). This CDR3 is built from 16 residues. CDR3 region: CASSLRGLSRNNEQFF. The CDR3, as DNA: TGTGCCAGCAGCTTGAGGGGCCTCAGCCGTAACAATGAGCAGTTCTTC.

This clonotype was seen many times. The chain combines TRBV5-1 with TRBJ2-2; a weak D match, TRBD2 (6 bases). Trimming cost V 7 bases and J 1 base, with 11 bases left between them. CDR1 and CDR2 from the germline V gene are SGHRS and YFSETQ. CDR3 size: 14 residues. Here the CDR3 DNA reads TGCGCCAGCCGCCCCGGGGGGAACACCGGGGAGCTGTTTTTT. Protein: CASRPGGNTGELFF.

This clonotype was picked up a small number of times. V usage is TRBV4-1 and J usage is TRBJ1-1; D unclear. Germline values: CDR1 MGHRA, CDR2 YSYEKL. The CDR3 is 15 residues long. Trimming left V 0 bases short and J 11 bases short, with 19 bases between. CDR3 in amino acids: CASSQDGVHIRVAFF. CDR3 in DNA: TGCGCCAGCAGCCAAGACGGGGTTCACATAAGGGTGGCTTTCTTT.

The chain couples TRBV18 to TRBJ1-1, with D tentatively TRBD1 (5 bases). V was trimmed by 6 bases and J by 4 bases, leaving 18 bases between them. There are 15 residues in the CDR3. The V gene's germline CDR1 is KGHSH and CDR2 LQKENI. CDR3 bases: TGTGCCAGCTCTATACAGGACGGTTTAGGCACTGAAGCTTTCTTT. This gives the protein CASSIQDGLGTEAFF.

The J gene is TRBJ2-7, the V gene TRBV3-1; D ambiguous. The CDR3 sequence is 14 residues long. The V end was cut by 0 bases, the J end by 7 bases, with 13 bases between. Germline assignment: CDR1 LGHDT and CDR2 YNNKEL (reference sequence). For the CDR3, the DNA is TGTGCCAGCAGCCAAGATCTCGGTAGTCGGGAGCAGTACTTC. Its translation is CASSQDLGSREQYF.

This clonotype was seen a few times. This chain joins TRBV28 and TRBJ1-5; D call uncertain. The V gene's germline CDR1 is MDHEN and CDR2 SYDVKM. The V end lost 6 bases, the J end lost 6 bases, and 15 bases lay between the germline ends. The CDR3 contains 14 residues. CDR3 protein: CASSLGRTGQPQHF. Written as DNA, the CDR3 is TGTGCCAGCAGCCTGGGCAGGACGGGTCAGCCCCAGCATTTT.

This chain connects TRBV18 to TRBJ1-4, with D unresolved. The V gene's germline CDR1 is KGHSH and CDR2 LQKENI. The V gene lost 2 bases and the J gene lost 0 bases, with 10 bases spanning the gap. This CDR3 is built from 16 residues. The CDR3 DNA reads TGTGCCAGCTCACCATGGTCCCCACCAACTAATGAAAAACTGTTTTTT. Protein sequence: CASSPWSPPTNEKLFF.

The chain is built from TRBV4-1 and TRBJ2-1; D not resolved. The CDR3 runs 18 residues. Germline V gene data show CDR1 as MGHRA and CDR2 as YSYEKL. Trimming pared 0 bases from V and 0 bases from J, leaving 15 bases between. The CDR3 sequence is CASSQDLYGYDSYNEQFF. The CDR3 DNA reads TGCGCCAGCAGCCAAGATCTCTACGGATACGACTCCTACAATGAGCAGTTCTTC.

This clonotype has only a few counts. J is TRBJ2-1 and V is TRBV6-1; 10 bases line up with TRBD2. In germline, CDR1 is MNHNS, CDR2 SASEGT. V shed 8 bases, J shed 2 bases, and the junction held 3 bases outside the gene matches. The CDR3 runs 14 residues. The CDR3 bases are TGTGCCAGCCGTCTAGCGGGGGCCTACAATGAGCAGTTCTTC. Translated: CASRLAGAYNEQFF.

This rearrangement joins TRBV30 to TRBJ2-7; the D is unclear. In germline, CDR1 is GTSNPN, CDR2 SVGIG (reference sequence). This CDR3 comprises 14 residues. Trimming took off 0 bases at V and 3 bases at J, with 12 bases between the two ends. CDR3: CAWSVAGVYYEQYF. CDR3 bases: TGTGCCTGGAGTGTAGCTGGGGTTTACTACGAGCAGTACTTC.

In this sample, this clonotype turned up a few times. The chain employs TRBV25-1 and TRBJ1-2; a possible D gene is TRBD1 (5 bases). Looked up from germline, CDR1 is MGHDK and CDR2 is SYGVNS. CDR3 length: 14 amino acids. V lost 3 bases to trimming and J lost 6 bases, with 14 bases between them. CDR3 sequence reads: CASSDRTRGDGYTF. The CDR3 nucleotides are TGTGCCAGCAGTGATAGGACAAGGGGAGATGGCTACACCTTC.

The chain links TRBV27 to TRBJ2-7; 9 positions agree with TRBD1. The germline V gene has CDR1 MNHEY and CDR2 SMNVEV (reference sequence). The CDR3 extends over 14 amino acids. V shed 2 bases and J 6 bases; nucleotides not matched to a gene: 5. CDR3 loop: CASSLRTGAGEQYV. CDR3 DNA sequence: TGTGCCAGCAGTTTAAGGACAGGGGCTGGCGAGCAGTACGTC.

A few counts support this clonotype. This chain uses TRBV7-2 with TRBJ2-1; a possible D gene is TRBD1 (6 bases). V lost 3 bases and J 7 bases, leaving 10 bases between the germline ends. The CDR3 extends over 13 amino acids. Germline CDR1 reads SGHTA; CDR2 reads FQGNSA. CDR3 coding DNA: TGTGCCAGCAGCTTGAACAGGGAGAATGAGCAGTTCTTC. It encodes CASSLNRENEQFF. The whole variable domain, remainder taken from reference TRBV7-2 and TRBJ2-1, is GAGVSQSPSNKVTEKGKDVELRCDPISGHTALYWYRQSLGQGLEFLIYFQGNSAPDKSGLPSDRFSAERTGGSVSTLTIQRTQQEDSAVYLCASSLNRENEQFFGPGTRLTVL.

This clonotype turned up a few times. The rearrangement links TRBV6-2 or TRBV6-3 to TRBJ2-1, with TRBD2 matching 9 bases. This CDR3 is built from 16 residues. CDR1 is MNHEY and CDR2 is SVGEGT in the germline V gene. The V and J ends lost 7 bases and 8 bases, in that order; junction bases with no gene match: 15. In DNA form, the CDR3 reads TGTGCCAGCAACTACGGGGCGGGAGGGCTTCTCGATGAGCAGTTCTTC. Residues: CASNYGAGGLLDEQFF.

This clonotype was counted between two and nine times. The gene calls are TRBV20-1 and TRBJ2-1; 8 bases fit TRBD2. The J segment lost 1 base and the V segment lost 5 bases, leaving 13 bases of the junction unmatched. The CDR3 contains 17 residues. From germline, CDR1 is DFQATT and CDR2 SNEGSKA (reference sequence). CDR3 DNA: TGCAGTGCTCCGGGCAAATGGCGGGGGGCTTCCTACAATGAGCAGTTCTTC. Its translation is CSAPGKWRGASYNEQFF.